Below are 17 T cell receptor beta chains sequenced from a single sample in a study of control samples from healthy donors and cancer patients. TCRdb's table, derived via immunoSEQ multiplex PCR, lists solely in-frame clones and lacks some. Of 78,000 or so clones listed, over 75% are singletons. Sequenced sample: blood. The source of these receptors is a woman aged 45-65 years in good health.

In regard to this clone: Sequence at one end of the junction differs from germline and may be a read error. This same CDR3 is encoded by further DNA sequences in the sample. The chain employs TRBV6-1 and TRBJ2-1; no clear D gene. The CDR3 extends over 16 amino acids. Germline V gives CDR1 MNHNS, CDR2 SASEGT. CDR3 amino acids: CASSEARDRHYNEQFF. CDR3 in DNA: TGTGCCAGCAGCGAAGCGCGAGACCGACACTACAATGAGCAGTTCTTC.

This chain links TRBV19 with TRBJ2-2; D not resolved. Germline lookup yields CDR1 LNHDA and CDR2 SQIVND (reference sequence). V shed 10 bases and J shed 4 bases, with 13 bases lying between them. This CDR3 has 13 residues. The CDR3 reads CATPGAPTGELFF. The CDR3 DNA is TGTGCCACCCCCGGAGCTCCCACCGGGGAGCTGTTTTTT.

V is TRBV7-2 and J is TRBJ2-1, with 7 nucleotides matching TRBD1. The CDR3 is made up of 15 amino acids. In germline, CDR1 is SGHTA, CDR2 FQGNSA. The V segment lost 5 bases and the J segment 1 base; nucleotides outside the gene matches: 5. The CDR3 here is CASSHTGDSYNEQFF. The CDR3 DNA follows: TGTGCCAGCAGCCACACAGGGGATTCCTACAATGAGCAGTTCTTC.

The chain employs TRBV19 and TRBJ2-3; no reliable D call. V shed 8 bases and J shed 1 base, with 7 bases lying between them. The CDR3 covers 12 residues. Germline CDR1 and CDR2: LNHDA and SQIVND (reference sequence). The CDR3 region is CASQPGTDTQYF. CDR3 nucleotides: TGTGCCAGTCAGCCGGGCACAGATACGCAGTATTTT.

V usage is TRBV7-8 and J usage is TRBJ1-1; no reliable D call. Germline CDR1 is SGHVS and CDR2 is FQNEAQ. This CDR3 comprises 13 residues. The V and J ends lost 5 bases and 0 bases respectively, with 7 bases between them. The CDR3 nucleotides read TGTGCCAGCAGCCGATTCGTGAACACTGAAGCTTTCTTT. Translation gives CASSRFVNTEAFF.

The chain links TRBV29-1 to TRBJ1-4, with 9 nucleotides matching TRBD1. The CDR3 covers 15 residues. Trimming at V came to 4 bases and at J to 0 bases, leaving 3 bases not matched to a gene. Germline loops: CDR1 SQVTM, CDR2 ANQGSEA. DNA for the CDR3: TGCAGCGTTGGGGACAGGGTAGCAACTAATGAAAAACTGTTTTTT. Amino acids: CSVGDRVATNEKLFF.

V is TRBV15 and J is TRBJ2-1; no reliable D call. Germline CDR1 is LNHNV and CDR2 is YYDKDF (reference sequence). Trimming took off 0 bases at V and 5 bases at J, with 14 bases between the two ends. The CDR3 has 16 amino acids. The CDR3 region has the DNA TGTGCCACCAGCAGAGAGCTTGCTTTCCCAAACAATGAGCAGTTCTTC. The encoded protein is CATSRELAFPNNEQFF.

The chain combines TRBV19 with TRBJ1-4; TRBD1 matches at 8 bases. This CDR3 contains 14 residues. The trim removed 5 bases at V and 6 bases at J, leaving 5 bases unmatched. The germline CDR1 and CDR2 sequences are LNHDA and SQIVND (reference sequence). The CDR3 reads CASSPLGQDEKLFF. The CDR3 DNA sequence: TGTGCCAGTAGTCCGCTGGGACAGGATGAAAAACTGTTTTTT.

This clone was picked up one time. The genes are TRBV18 and TRBJ2-3; 10 bases line up with TRBD1. J gave up 0 bases and V 3 bases, and 0 bases lay outside the gene matches. CDR1 is KGHSH, CDR2 LQKENI, per germline. The CDR3 length is 15 residues. CDR3 region: CASSPGQGSTDTQYF. CDR3 coding DNA: TGTGCCAGCTCACCGGGACAGGGGAGCACAGATACGCAGTATTTT.

The chain uses TRBV30 and TRBJ1-5; D gene uncertain. The CDR3 loop spans 16 amino acids. Trimming removed 7 bases from V and 0 bases from J, with 19 bases in between. Germline V gives CDR1 GTSNPN, CDR2 SVGIG (reference sequence). The CDR3 nucleotides are TGTGCCTTATCCCCTTCCCCGGGCTATAGCAATCAGCCCCAGCATTTT. This encodes CALSPSPGYSNQPQHF.

This clone has a handful of counts. The chain recombines TRBV5-5 with TRBJ2-7; a possible D gene is TRBD1 (5 bases). The CDR3 extends over 13 amino acids. Germline values: CDR1 SGHKS, CDR2 YYEKEE (reference sequence). Trimming left V 4 bases short and J 0 bases short, with 8 bases between. CDR3 sequence reads: CASSDSTSYEQYF. Here the CDR3 DNA reads TGTGCCAGCAGCGACAGTACCTCCTACGAGCAGTACTTC.

The rearrangement uses TRBV30 and TRBJ2-1, with TRBD1 matching 7 bases. The CDR3 is 16 amino acids. Losses at the gene ends were 1 base for V and 0 bases for J; bases not matched to a gene: 6. Per germline, CDR1 GTSNPN and CDR2 SVGIG (reference sequence). This CDR3 reads CAWSGGQTGSYNEQFF. In DNA, the CDR3 is TGTGCCTGGAGTGGGGGACAGACCGGCTCCTACAATGAGCAGTTCTTC.

This clone was picked up a small number of times. V is TRBV21-1 and J is TRBJ1-2; TRBD1 is the table's D call and was not checked against the DNA. TRBV21-1 corresponds to a pseudogene. The CDR3 is 14 amino acids. In nucleotides, the CDR3 is TGTGCCAGCAGCAAGACAGGGGGTGGCTATGGCTACACCTTC. It translates to CASSKTGGGYGYTF.

The V call is TRBV3-1 (or the pseudogene TRBV3-2), the J call TRBJ1-4, with 7 bases that match TRBD1. CDR1 LGHDT and CDR2 YNNKEL come from the germline V gene (reference sequence). The CDR3 consists of 16 residues. The trim removed 4 bases at V and 3 bases at J, leaving 8 bases unmatched. CDR3 bases: TGTGCCAGCAGCCGGATACAGGGGTTTGCTAATGAAAAACTGTTTTTT. Its translation is CASSRIQGFANEKLFF.

The chain recombines TRBV2 with TRBJ1-2; 9 bases agree with TRBD1. The CDR3 is 15 amino acids. CDR1 is SNHLY, CDR2 FYNNEI, per germline. V shed 7 bases and J 6 bases; nucleotides not matched to a gene: 12. DNA for the CDR3: TGTGCCAGCACCGGTACAGGGGGCCAATCCCATGGCTACACCTTC. This codes for CASTGTGGQSHGYTF.

The chain recombines TRBV5-1 with TRBJ2-7, with 7 positions matching TRBD2. CDR3 size: 15 residues. Germline values: CDR1 SGHRS, CDR2 YFSETQ. The junction had 7 bases not matched to a gene; V was cut back by 0 bases and J by 4 bases. This CDR3 is CASSLVLAVGYEQYF. The CDR3 DNA is TGCGCCAGCAGCTTGGTTCTAGCGGTGGGGTACGAGCAGTACTTC.

As to this clone: Germline is not matched at one junction end, which may reflect a read error. The chain couples TRBV4-2 to TRBJ1-6, with D possibly being TRBD1 (5 bases). The CDR3 extends over 19 amino acids. Germline V gene lookup returns CDR1 LGHNA and CDR2 YNFKEQ. CDR3 bases: TGTGCCAGCAGCCAACCCATCCACCCAGGGAGCTCCTATAATTCACTCCTCCACTTT. It translates to CASSQPIHPGSSYNSLLHF.